Listed below are T cell receptor beta chains from one sample, sequenced in a study of blood T cells in healthy people across ages. TCRdb passed the 5' RACE reads through MiXCR, listing each CDR3 protein once. The repertoire holds 870,000 or so distinct CDR3 sequences, with under 35% as singletons. What was sequenced was blood. The receptors originated from a woman aged 80 or older in good health. The CDR3 runs from the conserved cysteine through the conserved F or W. D genes are given only for firm matches. Where a row states a size, it is once, few, many or the class of an expanded clone; other rows omit it.

j_call: TRBJ2-2; d_call: TRBD1; v_call: TRBV7-2; clone_size: -; cdr3_aa: CASSLESQGANRELFF
j_call: TRBJ2-5; d_call: TRBD2; v_call: TRBV25-1; clone_size: -; cdr3_aa: CAVGGAGETQYF
j_call: TRBJ1-6; d_call: -; v_call: TRBV28; clone_size: -; cdr3_aa: CASSQYNSPLHF
j_call: TRBJ2-4; d_call: TRBD1; v_call: TRBV6-6; clone_size: -; cdr3_aa: CASSRLTGGLAKNIQYF
j_call: TRBJ1-2; d_call: TRBD1; v_call: TRBV7-2; clone_size: many; cdr3_aa: CASSLRTGGARAPYGYTF
j_call: TRBJ1-2; d_call: -; v_call: TRBV29-1; clone_size: many; cdr3_aa: CSAAQRSYGYTF
j_call: TRBJ2-1; d_call: TRBD2; v_call: TRBV7-9; clone_size: many; cdr3_aa: CASRSAGTSVNEQFF
j_call: TRBJ2-6; d_call: TRBD1; v_call: TRBV20-1; clone_size: many; cdr3_aa: CSAKKLRGQGIRANVLTF
j_call: TRBJ1-5; d_call: -; v_call: TRBV6-2/TRBV6-3; clone_size: many; cdr3_aa: CASRPGPRDNQPQHF
j_call: TRBJ2-3; d_call: -; v_call: TRBV6-2/TRBV6-3; clone_size: few; cdr3_aa: CASSWGRGFTDTQYF
j_call: TRBJ1-4; d_call: TRBD1; v_call: TRBV20-1; clone_size: few; cdr3_aa: CSARLGTVEELFF
j_call: TRBJ2-3; d_call: -; v_call: TRBV4-3; clone_size: many; cdr3_aa: CASSQDHGAPSTDTQYF
j_call: TRBJ2-5; d_call: TRBD2; v_call: TRBV7-2; clone_size: many; cdr3_aa: CASSPQGGGGGALGKTQYF
j_call: TRBJ1-2; d_call: -; v_call: TRBV10-3; clone_size: many; cdr3_aa: CAISESNYGYTF
j_call: TRBJ2-3; d_call: -; v_call: TRBV28; clone_size: many; cdr3_aa: CASSSRVLPDTQYF
j_call: TRBJ1-5; d_call: -; v_call: TRBV18; clone_size: -; cdr3_aa: CASPPTGSNQPQHF
j_call: TRBJ1-1; d_call: TRBD1; v_call: TRBV5-1; clone_size: once; cdr3_aa: CASSRDQGAEAFF
j_call: TRBJ2-1; d_call: TRBD2; v_call: TRBV20-1; clone_size: -; cdr3_aa: CCARPWTSGSSNEQFF
j_call: TRBJ2-1; d_call: -; v_call: TRBV6-6; clone_size: many; cdr3_aa: CASSYPGSSSYNEQFF
j_call: TRBJ2-3; d_call: -; v_call: TRBV27; clone_size: few; cdr3_aa: CASSSGRVHTDTQYF
j_call: TRBJ2-2; d_call: -; v_call: TRBV12-3/TRBV12-4; clone_size: many; cdr3_aa: CASSRGIGELFF
j_call: TRBJ1-2; d_call: TRBD1; v_call: TRBV27; clone_size: many; cdr3_aa: CASSITLQGSANYGYTF
j_call: TRBJ2-7; d_call: -; v_call: TRBV4-3; clone_size: -; cdr3_aa: CAGSQSGAWGRGQYF
j_call: TRBJ1-5; d_call: -; v_call: TRBV20-1; clone_size: many; cdr3_aa: CSARDAGALSNQPQHF
j_call: TRBJ1-6; d_call: -; v_call: TRBV20-1; clone_size: few; cdr3_aa: CSATPRENSPLHF
j_call: TRBJ2-7; d_call: TRBD1; v_call: TRBV4-1; clone_size: -; cdr3_aa: CASSQRTGDPYEQYF
j_call: TRBJ1-1; d_call: TRBD1; v_call: TRBV10-3; clone_size: many; cdr3_aa: CAISGAPLDRASGTEAFF